This TCR beta chain was observed in a study of blood T cells in healthy people across ages (dated by TCRdb to about 2015). Describing the broader study: Template switching captured roughly one uniquely barcoded TCR beta cDNA molecule per two T cells in model experiments. Age-related changes in TCR beta repertoire diversity were measured in the study by deep sequencing normalized with unique cDNA molecular identifiers. The donors were divided into four age groups: young (average 16 years), middle-aged (under 40), aged (under 70) and long-lived (82). The study analyzed two additional independent replicas of 1 million unique cDNA reads from the same blood draw for two donors, one aged 18 to 30 and one aged 80 or older.

After removal of 6 bases from V and 0 bases from J, the junction retains 9 bases not matched to a gene. CDR3 length: 18 amino acids, cysteine to phenylalanine. The only DNA kept is the CDR3, 54 bases in frame from the first base. Library construction relied on 5' RACE. The instrument was an Illumina HiSeq 2500. A second PCR of roughly 7 to 12 cycles was performed with a sample-barcoded 5' primer and a J-beta primer mix. A template-switch 5' adaptor carrying 12 random nucleotides introduced a unique molecular identifier onto each TCR beta cDNA molecule. At least 2.5 million CDR3-containing paired-end reads were obtained from each sample. First-strand cDNA synthesis was performed from all RNA using the Mint cDNA synthesis kit, with priming by a TRBC-specific oligonucleotide. Following uracil-DNA glycosylase treatment, a first 18-cycle PCR with universal primers M1SS and BC2_uni_R was performed on all cDNA. The study's own analysis went as follows. Each sample was normalized by randomly selecting 1 million high-quality reads, each carrying a distinct molecular identifier. Reads sharing molecular identifiers were discarded rather than binned into consensus sequences. CDR3 identification, clonotype clustering and error correction used MiTCR with a Q25 quality threshold and the strictest error-elimination algorithm. Lower-bound total TCR beta diversity was estimated with a nonparametric unseen species model using Euler transformation. Using fastp trimming at Q25 and MiXCR clonotype assembly, TCRdb reanalyzed the public sequencing data and kept in-frame beta chains. When rows share a CDR3 protein, they turn into one entry using the most common DNA and genes. None of the V and J calls come from the authors' own analysis; TCRdb made them. Across this sample there are 800,000 to 950,000 distinct CDR3 sequences, with almost 30% seen only once. The ten top clones hold 10% of the sample.

The donors were a few dozen Caucasian individuals from Russia, aged roughly 6 to 100 years, who were systemically healthy. Ten milliliters of peripheral blood were collected from each donor into EDTA-treated Vacutainer tubes. Ficoll-Paque density-gradient centrifugation was used to isolate PBMCs, with at least 6 million per sample. Total RNA, at least 6 micrograms per sample, was extracted from PBMCs with Trizol reagent. For every donor, flow cytometry on a PBMC aliquot measured the percentage of naive CD45RAhigh/CD27high T cells. As regards this clonotype: No antigen is known for it. There are no base qualities to consult, and no much larger clone falls within one base.

Results and caveats for the whole study, not just this receptor: Estimates of total diversity based on one million sequenced T cells were regarded as lower bounds and as underestimates. Donor CMV infection status was unknown, potentially confounding age-related changes in expanded clonotypes. Compared with the aged group, the long-lived group had more naive CD4+ T cells, fewer expanded clones and increased TCR diversity, suggesting age selection. Since profiling was done on bulk unsorted PBMCs, naive and antigen-experienced compartments could not be conclusively compared. As age increased, observed TCR beta diversity per million T cells dropped in a roughly linear way, and a significant reduction was already evident by age around 41. Observed TCR beta diversity correlated strongly with the percentage of naive T cells measured by flow cytometry.

The data were also submitted as part of a second study, on T cells of mothers and their children. That second publication adds: Nine systemically healthy Caucasian individuals, comprising three mothers and their six children, were included as donors. cDNA synthesis used all of the extracted RNA, with approximately 1.4 ug of RNA in each 15 ul reaction. Sample barcodes and 2-4 random nucleotides were added via the M1S primer in the second PCR. Over 8 million TCR beta CDR3 reads came from each mother, compared with approximately 2.8 million reads from each child. TCR recombination output is similarly shaped by thymic selection in related and unrelated pairs, with a minor effect exerted by inherited differences. Normalized repertoire overlap in related mother-child pairs was always slightly higher than in unrelated mother-child pairs, but the difference was never significant. No persistent microchimeric T cell clones were detected, at a sensitivity of around 100 clones per million clonotypes. In the study, deep NGS was used to compare the TCR beta repertoires of mothers and children, and features distinguishing related mother-child pairs from unrelated individuals were sought. On average, the children were about 10 +/- 4 years old, while the mothers were about 40 +/- 4 years old. After adapter ligation was performed with NEBNext reagents, the libraries were sequenced on an Illumina HiSeq 2000 with 100+100 nt paired-end reads. To avoid cross-contamination, the mother libraries and the child libraries were prepared a month apart and sequenced in separate runs. For each donor, somewhere between roughly 450,000 and 2,100,000 distinct TCR beta clonotypes were identified. Naive TCR beta clonotypes were estimated from low-frequency clonotypes matched to each donor's FACS-determined naive share, without sorting.

The rearrangement combines TRBV12-3 or TRBV12-4 with TRBJ2-6; 9 bases in the junction line up with TRBD1. The sequence was collected from a woman aged 40 to 50 in good health. Sequences were obtained from blood. The CDR3 loop reads CASSRPGTGNSGANVLTF. The nucleotides read TGTGCCAGCAGCCGTCCCGGGACAGGGAACTCTGGGGCCAACGTCCTGACTTTC.